A single TCR beta chain is shown here with its context. The antigen remains unidentified. Germline V gives CDR1 SGHNT, CDR2 YYREEE (reference sequence). This CDR3 contains 13 residues. Trimming stripped 1 base from V and 5 bases from J, with 10 bases between. The source of the sample is a study of T cell responses to AZD1222 COVID-19 vaccine. Regarding the study as a whole: Distributed over spike, vaccine-associated CD4 TCRs predominated at 160-218 and 743-854. Reports indicate that nearly half of spike-specific TCRs are directed at unmutated variant regions. Baseline seropositives among AZD1222 recipients totaled only 5 to 7.

Clones were read by immunoSEQ multiplex PCR, and TCRdb kept only the in-frame ones, dropping some. Of some 130,000 clones in the sample, over 80% were seen once. The sequence came from an adult who received the AZD1222 COVID-19 vaccine. This sample comprised peripheral blood, obtained 28 days after the second AZD1222 dose. The gene calls are TRBV5-4 and TRBJ2-7, with TRBD2 as a possible D gene (6 bases). The CDR3 nucleotides read TGTGCCAGCAGCTTGATGGGGAGGCACGAGCAGTACTTC. This sequence encodes CASSLMGRHEQYF.